These 7 T cell receptor beta chains share one sample of origin, sequenced in a study of CD8+ T cells in alopecia areata (dated by TCRdb to between 2017 and 2018). Libraries came from the immunoSEQ multiplex PCR assay. RNA was extracted from all samples and reverse transcribed into cDNA, which served as template for TCR sequencing. The immuneACCESS repertoire file appears here via TCRdb, limited to in-frame rearrangements. These files lack a portion of the clones; in checked studies, under half of the deficit traces to unresolved V genes, and the cause of the others is not known. In all, the sample holds 5,800 or so clones, and around three fifths of those were seen once. The ten most abundant clones make up approximately 11% of the sample. The sample's time point label, in plain terms: baseline before oral tofacitinib. From alopecia areata patients, peripheral blood was collected along with lesional scalp punch biopsies.

The sample here was skin, taken at week 0. The receptors were gathered from a human donor with alopecia areata.

The rearrangement uses TRBV9 and TRBJ2-3, with 7 bases lining up with TRBD2. Germline loops: CDR1 SGDLS, CDR2 YYNGEE. J lost 1 base, V lost 0 bases, and 5 bases had no gene match. The CDR3 extends over 16 amino acids. The CDR3 DNA is TGTGCCAGCAGCGTAGGGCATAGCGGGCGCACAGATACGCAGTATTTT. This encodes CASSVGHSGRTDTQYF.

This clone was recorded once. The V call is TRBV28, the J call TRBJ1-2; 9 bases align to TRBD1. This CDR3 is built from 14 residues. Germline V gives CDR1 MDHEN, CDR2 SYDVKM. V shed 7 bases and J 6 bases; nucleotides not matched to a gene: 9. The CDR3 DNA is TGTGCCAGCACGAACAGGGGGCAGCGTCATGGCTACACCTTC. Protein product: CASTNRGQRHGYTF.

This clone has just a few counts. This chain links TRBV5-5 with TRBJ1-6, with D possibly TRBD1 on 5 matching bases. CDR1 and CDR2 from the germline V gene are SGHKS and YYEKEE (reference sequence). Trimming took off 0 bases at V and 8 bases at J, with 9 bases between the two ends. This CDR3 has 14 amino acids. The CDR3, as DNA: TGTGCCAGCAGCTTGGGACAGAGAGATTCACCCCTCCACTTT. Residues: CASSLGQRDSPLHF.

The CDR3 coding sequence is TGTGCCAGCAGAAGGGGGTCACAAAGCAATCAGCCCCAGCATTTT. This gives the protein CASRRGSQSNQPQHF. The V call is TRBV6-1, the J call TRBJ1-5, with D perhaps TRBD1 (6 bases). This CDR3 region has 15 residues. V shed 6 bases and J shed 1 base, with 13 bases lying between them. Germline lookup yields CDR1 MNHNS and CDR2 SASEGT.

The V call is TRBV7-9, the J call TRBJ1-1, with D possibly being TRBD1 (5 bases). The ends were cut back, 2 bases at V and 7 bases at J, with 17 bases in the middle. This CDR3 region has 15 residues. CDR1 and CDR2 from the germline V gene are SEHNR and FQNEAQ (reference sequence). CDR3 sequence reads: CASSLSSGPFGEAFF. The CDR3 coding sequence is TGTGCCAGCAGCTTATCCTCAGGGCCATTTGGTGAAGCTTTCTTT. The full variable domain, completed using reference TRBV7-9 and TRBJ1-1, is DTGVSQNPRHKITKRGQNVTFRCDPISEHNRLYWYRQTLGQGPEFLTYFQNEAQLEKSRLLSDRFSAERPKGSFSTLEIQRTEQGDSAMYLCASSLSSGPFGEAFFGQGTRLTVV.

This rearrangement joins TRBV10-3 to TRBJ2-7, with 7 bases aligning to TRBD2. Germline trimming cut 10 bases from V and 1 base from J; bases unmatched to any gene: 7. The V gene's germline CDR1 is ENHRY and CDR2 SYGVKD. This CDR3 has 13 amino acids. CDR3 sequence reads: CATTYSGSYEQYF. CDR3 nucleotide sequence: TGTGCCACAACATATAGCGGGTCCTACGAGCAGTACTTC.

The chain carries TRBV5-1 and TRBJ2-5; 8 bases fit TRBD1. The germline V gene encodes CDR1 SGHRS and CDR2 YFSETQ. The CDR3 sequence is 15 residues long. V shed 3 bases, J shed 2 bases, and the junction held 6 bases outside the gene matches. The CDR3 loop is CASSSDRVGQETQYF. CDR3 DNA sequence: TGCGCCAGCAGCTCGGACAGGGTTGGGCAAGAGACCCAGTACTTC.